This T cell receptor beta chain was retrieved from a study of tumor and adjacent non-tumor tissue in lung cancer. The template was RNA from unsorted bulk tissue. Looked up from germline, CDR1 is SGHKS and CDR2 is YYEKEE (reference sequence). Trimming shortened V by 4 bases and J by 0 bases, and 14 bases separated the two germline ends. The CDR3 has 15 residues. Three rounds of nested PCR, following a modified ARM-PCR protocol, produced the TCRbeta library. Each CDR3 protein is one row after TCRdb ran MiXCR on the multiplex PCR reads. This table holds 65,000 to 95,000 distinct CDR3 sequences, roughly 70% found once.

Source material: lung tumor tissue. This rearrangement joins TRBV5-5 to TRBJ2-7; D unresolved. This clonotype was obtained from a woman between 65 and 79 years old with non-small cell lung cancer. The CDR3 DNA is TGTGCCAGCAGCCTGAGATCACGGGTCTCCTACGAGCAGTACTTC. The encoded protein is CASSLRSRVSYEQYF.